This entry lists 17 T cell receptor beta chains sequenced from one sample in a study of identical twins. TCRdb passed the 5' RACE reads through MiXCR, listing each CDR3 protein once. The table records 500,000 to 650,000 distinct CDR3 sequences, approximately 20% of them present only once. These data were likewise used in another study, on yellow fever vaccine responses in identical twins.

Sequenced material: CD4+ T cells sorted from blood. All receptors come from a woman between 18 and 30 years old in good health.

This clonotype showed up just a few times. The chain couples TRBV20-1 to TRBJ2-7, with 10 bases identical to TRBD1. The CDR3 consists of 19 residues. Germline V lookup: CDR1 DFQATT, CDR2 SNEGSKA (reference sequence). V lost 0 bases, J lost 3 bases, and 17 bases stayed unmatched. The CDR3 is CSAREAGQGSGGLNYEQYF. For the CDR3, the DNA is TGCAGTGCTAGAGAGGCGGGACAGGGGTCGGGAGGCCTGAACTACGAGCAGTACTTC.

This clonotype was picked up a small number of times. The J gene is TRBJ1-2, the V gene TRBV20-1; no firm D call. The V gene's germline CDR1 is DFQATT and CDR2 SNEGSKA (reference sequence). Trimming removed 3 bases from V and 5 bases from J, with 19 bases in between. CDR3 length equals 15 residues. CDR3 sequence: CSASTRDTSNYGYTF. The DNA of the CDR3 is TGCAGTGCTAGCACCCGGGATACCTCCAATTATGGCTACACCTTC.

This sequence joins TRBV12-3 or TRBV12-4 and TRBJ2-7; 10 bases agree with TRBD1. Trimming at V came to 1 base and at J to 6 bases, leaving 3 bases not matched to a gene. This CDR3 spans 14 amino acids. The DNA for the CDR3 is TGTGCCAGCAGTTTAGGGGGACAGGGGCTCGAGCAGTACTTC. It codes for CASSLGGQGLEQYF.

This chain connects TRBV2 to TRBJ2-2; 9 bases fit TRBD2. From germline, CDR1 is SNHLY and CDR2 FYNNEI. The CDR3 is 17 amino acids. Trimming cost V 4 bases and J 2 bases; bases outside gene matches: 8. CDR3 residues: CASSGRLAGSNTGELFF. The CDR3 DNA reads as TGTGCCAGCAGTGGTCGTCTAGCGGGGAGTAACACCGGGGAGCTGTTTTTT.

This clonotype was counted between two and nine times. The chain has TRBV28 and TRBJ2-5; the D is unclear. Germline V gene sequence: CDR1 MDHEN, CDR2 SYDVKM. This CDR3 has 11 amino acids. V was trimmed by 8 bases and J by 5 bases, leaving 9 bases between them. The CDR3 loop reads CASERRETQYF. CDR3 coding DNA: TGTGCCAGCGAACGACGGGAGACCCAGTACTTC.

The CDR3 is CASSVDPGQTYGYTF. Written as DNA, the CDR3 is TGTGCCAGCAGCGTAGATCCGGGACAGACCTATGGCTACACCTTC. The chain has TRBV9 and TRBJ1-2; 7 bases match TRBD1. The CDR3 contains 15 residues. The germline CDR1 and CDR2 sequences are SGDLS and YYNGEE. V lost 0 bases and J lost 4; bases outside the gene matches: 6.

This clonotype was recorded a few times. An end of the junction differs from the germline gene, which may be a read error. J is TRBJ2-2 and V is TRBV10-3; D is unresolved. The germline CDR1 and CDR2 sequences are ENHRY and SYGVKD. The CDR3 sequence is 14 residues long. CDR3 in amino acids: CAICDATNTGELFF. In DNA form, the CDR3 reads TGTGCCATCTGTGACGCGACGAACACCGGGGAGCTGTTTTTT.

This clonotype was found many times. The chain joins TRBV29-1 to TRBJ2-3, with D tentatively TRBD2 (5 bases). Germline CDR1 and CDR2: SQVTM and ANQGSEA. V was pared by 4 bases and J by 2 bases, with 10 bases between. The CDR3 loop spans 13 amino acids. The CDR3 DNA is TGCAGCGTTGGCGGGCGACTCACAGATACGCAGTATTTT. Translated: CSVGGRLTDTQYF.

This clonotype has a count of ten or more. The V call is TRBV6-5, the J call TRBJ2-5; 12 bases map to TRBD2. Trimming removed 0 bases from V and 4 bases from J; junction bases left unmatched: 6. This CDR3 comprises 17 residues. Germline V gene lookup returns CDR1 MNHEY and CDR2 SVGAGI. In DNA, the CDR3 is TGTGCCAGCAGTTACTCTGCTAGCGGGAGGGCCGCAGAGACCCAGTACTTC. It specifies CASSYSASGRAAETQYF.

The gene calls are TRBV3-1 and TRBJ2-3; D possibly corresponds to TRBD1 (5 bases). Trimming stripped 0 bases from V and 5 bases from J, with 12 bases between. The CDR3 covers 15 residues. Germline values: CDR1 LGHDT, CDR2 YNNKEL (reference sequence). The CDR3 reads CASSQDGHQGDTQYF. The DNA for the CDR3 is TGTGCCAGCAGCCAAGATGGGCACCAGGGAGATACGCAGTATTTT.

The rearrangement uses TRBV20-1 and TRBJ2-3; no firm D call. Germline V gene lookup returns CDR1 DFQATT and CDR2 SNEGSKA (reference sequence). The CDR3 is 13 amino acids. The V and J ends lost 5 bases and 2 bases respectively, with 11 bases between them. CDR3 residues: CSAFGQSTDTQYF. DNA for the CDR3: TGCAGTGCTTTCGGGCAGTCCACAGATACGCAGTATTTT.

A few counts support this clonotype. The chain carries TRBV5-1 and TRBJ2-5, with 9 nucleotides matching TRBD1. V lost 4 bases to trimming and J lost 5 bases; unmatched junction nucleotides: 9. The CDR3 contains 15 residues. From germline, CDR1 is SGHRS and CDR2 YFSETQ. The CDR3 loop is CASSPGQGLTETQYF. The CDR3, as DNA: TGCGCCAGCAGCCCGGGACAGGGATTAACGGAGACCCAGTACTTC.

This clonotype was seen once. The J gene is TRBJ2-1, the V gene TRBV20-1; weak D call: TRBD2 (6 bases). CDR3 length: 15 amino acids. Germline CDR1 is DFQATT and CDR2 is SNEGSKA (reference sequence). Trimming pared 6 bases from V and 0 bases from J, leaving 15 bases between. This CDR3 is CSAHLLAPSYNEQFF. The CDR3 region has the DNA TGCAGTGCCCACTTACTAGCCCCCTCCTACAATGAGCAGTTCTTC.

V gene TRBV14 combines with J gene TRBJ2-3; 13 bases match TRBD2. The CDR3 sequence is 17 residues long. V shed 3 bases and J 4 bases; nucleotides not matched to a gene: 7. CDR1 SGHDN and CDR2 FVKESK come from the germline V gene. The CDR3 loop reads CASSHRGLAGDADTQYF. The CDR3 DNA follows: TGTGCCAGCAGCCATCGCGGACTAGCGGGAGATGCAGATACGCAGTATTTT.

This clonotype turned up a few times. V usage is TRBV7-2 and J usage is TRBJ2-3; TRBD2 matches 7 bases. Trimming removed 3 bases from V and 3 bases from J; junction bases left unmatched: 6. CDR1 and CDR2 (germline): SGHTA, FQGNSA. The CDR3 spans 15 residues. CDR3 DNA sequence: TGTGCCAGCAGCTTTGAGGCAGCGGGGACAGATACGCAGTATTTT. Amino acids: CASSFEAAGTDTQYF.

Here the CDR3 reads CSVEAAGASSYEQYF. CDR3 nucleotides: TGCAGCGTTGAAGCGGCAGGGGCAAGCTCCTACGAGCAGTACTTC. The chain links TRBV29-1 to TRBJ2-7, with a possible D match to TRBD1 (6 bases). This CDR3 contains 15 residues. Germline V CDR1 and CDR2: SQVTM, ANQGSEA. Trimming removed 1 base from V and 0 bases from J, with 13 bases in between.

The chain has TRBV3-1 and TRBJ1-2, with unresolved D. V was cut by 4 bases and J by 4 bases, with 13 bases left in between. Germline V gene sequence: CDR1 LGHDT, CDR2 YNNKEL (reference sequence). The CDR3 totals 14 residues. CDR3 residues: CASSRNPTSYGYTF. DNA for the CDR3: TGTGCCAGCAGCCGTAACCCAACAAGCTATGGCTACACCTTC. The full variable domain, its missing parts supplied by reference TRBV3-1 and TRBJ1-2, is DTAVSQTPKYLVTQMGNDKSIKCEQNLGHDTMYWYKQDSKKFLKIMFSYNNKELIINETVPNRFSPKSPDKAHLNLHINSLELGDSAVYFCASSRNPTSYGYTFGSGTRLTVV.